This entry lists 28 T cell receptor beta chains sequenced from one sample in a study of T cells in Graves' hyperthyroidism and ophthalmopathy. Researchers took RNA transcripts and amplified the TCR beta CDR3 regions from them. Carried out on the TCR CDR3, a first-round RT-PCR used the HTBI primer set. TCRdb redid the calling of the multiplex PCR reads with MiXCR, one entry per CDR3 protein. This table holds 250,000 to 300,000 distinct CDR3 sequences, around 15% found once. The sample taken for sequencing was blood. These receptors all come from a woman aged 35 to 49 with Graves' hyperthyroidism.

This clonotype was seen ten or more times. DNA for the CDR3: TGTGCCAGCAGTGAAGTAGAACTAGCGGGAGGGTATGAGCAGTTCTTC. Its translation is CASSEVELAGGYEQFF. The J gene is TRBJ2-1, the V gene TRBV2; 13 bases agree with TRBD2. The ends lost 1 base at V and 8 bases at J; junction bases unmatched: 5. From germline, CDR1 is SNHLY and CDR2 FYNNEI. CDR3 length: 16 residues.

In this sample, this clonotype turned up a few times. The rearrangement joins TRBV6-5 to TRBJ2-5, with 8 nucleotides matching TRBD1. This CDR3 region has 17 residues. J gave up 2 bases and V 0 bases, and 8 bases lay outside the gene matches. CDR1 MNHEY and CDR2 SVGAGI come from the germline V gene. Here the CDR3 DNA reads TGTGCCAGCAGTTACTCCGGACAGGGAGACTTTCAAGAGACCCAGTACTTC. Its protein product is CASSYSGQGDFQETQYF.

In its sample, this clonotype was seen a few times. The chain uses TRBV14 and TRBJ1-4; possible D gene TRBD1, 6 bases. Germline CDR1 and CDR2: SGHDN and FVKESK. V lost 4 bases to trimming and J lost 8 bases, with 17 bases between them. The CDR3 loop spans 15 amino acids. The CDR3 bases are TGTGCCAGCAGCCCCCTCGGGGCAGGGGACGAAAAACTGTTTTTT. Amino acid sequence: CASSPLGAGDEKLFF.

This chain joins TRBV2 and TRBJ2-7; the D gene is possibly TRBD1 (5 bases). The V gene lost 7 bases and the J gene lost 5 bases, with 15 bases spanning the gap. Germline assignment: CDR1 SNHLY and CDR2 FYNNEI. This CDR3 spans 13 amino acids. The CDR3 protein is CASTRWGLDEQYF. The CDR3 coding sequence is TGTGCCAGCACTAGGTGGGGCCTGGACGAGCAGTACTTC.

This clonotype was seen at least ten times. The chain combines TRBV27 with TRBJ2-1; 8 nucleotides match TRBD2. The CDR3 totals 16 residues. Germline CDR1 is MNHEY and CDR2 is SMNVEV (reference sequence). V dropped 5 bases and J dropped 9; count of bases not matched to a gene: 15. In nucleotides, the CDR3 is TGTGCCAGCAGTCCAACCGTGGCGGGAGGTTTCGGTGAGCAGTTCTTC. Translated: CASSPTVAGGFGEQFF.

This clonotype was recorded only once. It may be a read error: a sequence one base away is much more abundant. In DNA form, the CDR3 reads TGTGCCAGCAGCTCCCCCGGCGGGAGGACGGAGACCCAGTACTTC. It yields the protein CASSSPGGRTETQYF. The rearrangement links TRBV11-2 to TRBJ2-5, with 8 bases fitting TRBD2. In germline, CDR1 is SGHAT, CDR2 FQNNGV. Trimming took 4 bases from V and 5 from J; bases not matched to a gene: 9. This CDR3 contains 15 residues. The complete variable domain, with remaining parts taken from reference TRBV11-2 and TRBJ2-5, reads EAGVAQSPRYKIIEKRQSVAFWCNPISGHATLYWYQQILGQGPKLLIQFQNNGVVDDSQLPKDRFSAERLKGVDSTLKIQPAKLEDSAVYLCASSSPGGRTETQYFGPGTRLLVL.

This clonotype was counted many times. The V gene is TRBV2, the J gene TRBJ1-5; D remains ambiguous. The CDR3 extends over 12 amino acids. Deletions cut 3 bases from V and 11 bases from J, with 11 bases between. Per germline, CDR1 SNHLY and CDR2 FYNNEI. CDR3 protein: CASSDSAPAQHF. The CDR3 nucleotides are TGTGCCAGCAGTGATTCGGCGCCGGCCCAGCATTTT.

The J gene is TRBJ1-2, the V gene TRBV30; no clear D gene. Germline V gene sequence: CDR1 GTSNPN, CDR2 SVGIG (reference sequence). The CDR3 length is 13 residues. Trimming removed 4 bases at V and 4 bases at J, with 13 bases between. This CDR3 reads CAWTEGSFYGYTF. Here the CDR3 DNA reads TGTGCCTGGACCGAAGGGAGCTTCTATGGCTACACCTTC.

This clonotype was observed at least ten times. J is TRBJ1-1 and V is TRBV29-1; D not resolved. Germline loops: CDR1 SQVTM, CDR2 ANQGSEA. The V gene lost 4 bases and the J gene lost 1 base, with 10 bases spanning the gap. The CDR3 is 13 residues long. CDR3 nucleotides: TGCAGCGTTGCATGGGCCCCGAACACTGAAGCTTTCTTT. Translating gives CSVAWAPNTEAFF.

This clonotype was seen more than once but under ten times. The chain couples TRBV29-1 to TRBJ2-3, with D perhaps TRBD1 (6 bases). Between the trimmed V and J ends, which lost 4 bases and 0 bases, there was a span of 11 bases. The CDR3 contains 14 residues. The germline CDR1 and CDR2 sequences are SQVTM and ANQGSEA. CDR3 sequence reads: CSVGGHPSTDTQYF. In nucleotides, the CDR3 is TGCAGCGTTGGGGGACATCCTAGCACAGATACGCAGTATTTT.

This clonotype was detected many times. The chain uses TRBV9 and TRBJ1-1; D ambiguous. The CDR3 has 14 amino acids. Germline V gene data show CDR1 as SGDLS and CDR2 as YYNGEE. The V gene lost 4 bases and the J gene lost 1 base, with 11 bases spanning the gap. CDR3 nucleotide sequence: TGTGCCAGCAGCCCCCCCACACCGAACACTGAAGCTTTCTTT. It specifies CASSPPTPNTEAFF.

A remark on this clonotype: A much larger clone differs from this one at a single base, so this may be a read error. The CDR3 is CASSLGGPQAGELFF. The CDR3 coding sequence is TGTGCCAGCAGTTTAGGGGGGCCACAGGCCGGGGAGCTGTTTTTT. The chain carries TRBV12-3 or TRBV12-4 and TRBJ2-2; a weak D match, TRBD1 (6 bases). CDR3 length equals 15 residues. Trimming removed 1 base from V and 6 bases from J, with 12 bases in between.

This clonotype has only a few counts. A much larger clone differs by one base, so this may be a read error. This sequence joins TRBV2 and TRBJ2-1, with 8 bases matching TRBD2. Germline V gene data show CDR1 as SNHLY and CDR2 as FYNNEI. There are 11 residues in the CDR3. Trimming removed 4 bases from V and 12 bases from J; junction bases left unmatched: 2. The CDR3 spells CASSGGLAQFF. The DNA for the CDR3 is TGTGCCAGCAGTGGAGGACTAGCGCAGTTCTTC.

This rearrangement joins TRBV19 to TRBJ2-3; D not certain. V lost 2 bases and J lost 1, with 10 bases in between. The CDR3 is 15 amino acids. Looked up from germline, CDR1 is LNHDA and CDR2 is SQIVND (reference sequence). This CDR3 is CASSIMVSGTDTQYF. The CDR3 coding sequence is TGTGCCAGTAGTATAATGGTGAGCGGCACAGATACGCAGTATTTT.

This clonotype came up many times. The chain couples TRBV2 to TRBJ2-7, with no clear D. Germline assignment: CDR1 SNHLY and CDR2 FYNNEI. The CDR3 is 11 amino acids. Trimming removed 7 bases from V and 1 base from J, with 5 bases in between. As DNA, the CDR3 is TGTGCCAGCACCAGATCCTACGAGCAGTACTTC. Its protein product is CASTRSYEQYF.

This clonotype was detected ten times or more. The CDR3 loop is CASSADRGHQPQHF. CDR3 DNA: TGTGCCAGCAGCGCGGACAGGGGGCATCAGCCCCAGCATTTT. The chain couples TRBV28 to TRBJ1-5, with 11 bases that match TRBD1. The germline CDR1 and CDR2 sequences are MDHEN and SYDVKM. Unmatched junction bases numbered 3, after V lost 6 bases and J lost 5 bases. This CDR3 has 14 amino acids.

This chain uses TRBV20-1 with TRBJ2-1; 7 nucleotides agree with TRBD1. This CDR3 is 12 amino acids long. With 3 bases clipped from V and 10 bases from J, the junction kept 6 bases outside the gene matches. Germline CDR1 is DFQATT and CDR2 is SNEGSKA (reference sequence). The CDR3 sequence is CSASPGDREQFF. CDR3 coding DNA: TGCAGTGCTAGTCCTGGGGACAGAGAGCAGTTCTTC.

The chain is built from TRBV7-8 and TRBJ2-1, with TRBD1 as a possible D gene (5 bases). The CDR3 totals 14 residues. The germline gives CDR1 SGHVS, CDR2 FQNEAQ. V lost 3 bases and J 8 bases, leaving 14 bases between the germline ends. The DNA for the CDR3 is TGTGCCAGCAGCTTGGGCCAGGGCGGCGATGAGCAGTTCTTC. This translates into CASSLGQGGDEQFF.

This clonotype was seen at least ten times. The rearrangement links TRBV12-3 or TRBV12-4 to TRBJ2-7; D call uncertain. Trimming took 2 bases from V and 5 from J, leaving 16 bases between them. The CDR3 is 15 amino acids. The CDR3 loop is CASSLHGAFLDEQYF. The CDR3 DNA reads TGTGCCAGCAGTTTACACGGAGCGTTCTTGGACGAGCAGTACTTC.

CDR3 nucleotide sequence: TGTGCCAGCAGTCCTACTAGCGGTGAGCAGTACTTC. It yields the protein CASSPTSGEQYF. This sequence joins TRBV6-1 and TRBJ2-7; 8 bases align to TRBD2. The V gene end was trimmed by 5 bases and the J gene end by 7 bases; junction bases not matched to a gene: 4. In germline, CDR1 is MNHNS, CDR2 SASEGT. The CDR3 runs 12 residues.

This clonotype was counted many times. This chain links TRBV10-3 with TRBJ1-2; 8 bases agree with TRBD1. V was pared by 6 bases and J by 0 bases, with 6 bases of the junction left unmatched. The CDR3 spans 15 residues. Germline V lookup: CDR1 ENHRY, CDR2 SYGVKD. The CDR3 protein is CAIRSGQGANYGYTF. The CDR3, as DNA: TGTGCCATCAGATCCGGACAGGGAGCTAACTATGGCTACACCTTC.

This clonotype was detected many times. The junction does not match germline at one end; this may be a read error. This sequence joins TRBV7-2 and TRBJ1-1, with D possibly being TRBD1 (5 bases). This CDR3 has 15 residues. Germline V gene lookup returns CDR1 SGHTA and CDR2 FQGNSA. The CDR3 DNA reads TGTGCCAGCAGCTTAGCGTACGGGGCGAACCCTGAAGCTTTCTTT. Protein sequence: CASSLAYGANPEAFF.

As concerns this clonotype: A much larger clone sits a single nucleotide away, making a read error possible. The rearrangement uses TRBV20-1 and TRBJ1-6; D unresolved. This CDR3 has 14 residues. Germline CDR1 DFQATT, CDR2 SNEGSKA (reference sequence). CDR3 DNA sequence: TGCAGTGCCGCGGGTGGCGGCTATAATTCACTCCTCCACTTT. The encoded protein is CSAAGGGYNSLLHF.

The genes are TRBV18 and TRBJ2-1, with 8 bases identical to TRBD2. The CDR3 covers 15 residues. CDR1 and CDR2 from the germline V gene are KGHSH and LQKENI. The V and J ends lost 2 bases and 6 bases, in that order; junction bases with no gene match: 6. Here the CDR3 reads CASSPGLAGLNEQFF. CDR3 coding DNA: TGTGCCAGCTCACCAGGACTAGCTGGGCTCAATGAGCAGTTCTTC.

The V gene is TRBV29-1, the J gene TRBJ2-5; 11 bases map to TRBD2. Germline loops: CDR1 SQVTM, CDR2 ANQGSEA. V lost 4 bases to trimming and J lost 11 bases; unmatched junction nucleotides: 15. The CDR3 contains 15 residues. The CDR3 reads CSVGLTSGDLGCQYF. Written as DNA, the CDR3 is TGCAGCGTTGGGCTGACTAGCGGGGATTTGGGGTGTCAGTACTTC.

This clonotype was picked up many times. The rearrangement joins TRBV12-3 or TRBV12-4 to TRBJ2-7; D gene ambiguous. The CDR3 is made up of 14 amino acids. Trimming removed 5 bases from V and 4 bases from J, with 15 bases in between. CDR3 protein: CASSLDRGQYEQYF. For the CDR3, the DNA is TGTGCCAGCAGTCTCGACCGCGGCCAGTACGAGCAGTACTTC.

The table lists this clonotype with many counts. V usage is TRBV20-1 and J usage is TRBJ2-7; possibly TRBD2 for D (6 bases). CDR1 DFQATT and CDR2 SNEGSKA come from the germline V gene (reference sequence). V lost 6 bases and J lost 4, with 19 bases in between. The CDR3 is 14 amino acids. CDR3 protein: CSAPPAGSAYEQYF. In nucleotides, the CDR3 is TGCAGTGCCCCTCCGGCGGGAAGCGCTTACGAGCAGTACTTC.

This clonotype was counted between two and nine times. CDR3 DNA sequence: TGTGCCAGCAGTTCGGACAGAAGATATAATTCACCCCTCCACTTT. It encodes CASSSDRRYNSPLHF. The rearrangement joins TRBV28 to TRBJ1-6, with D possibly TRBD1 on 6 matching bases. Per the germline V gene, CDR1 is MDHEN and CDR2 is SYDVKM. The germline V and J ends were trimmed by 4 bases and 4 bases, with 11 bases remaining between them. This CDR3 comprises 15 residues.